The 24 T cell receptor beta chains below come from one sample, sequenced in a study of blood T cell repertoires in COVID-19. Clones were read by immunoSEQ multiplex PCR, and TCRdb kept only the in-frame ones, dropping some. The table includes about 150,000 clones, about 86% detected once. Sequenced material: peripheral blood. These receptors came from a man aged 65 to 79 with acute or convalescent COVID-19.

This rearrangement joins TRBV4-3 to TRBJ2-1, with 10 positions matching TRBD1. Germline V CDR1 and CDR2: LGHNA, YSLEER. V shed 0 bases and J 4 bases; nucleotides not matched to a gene: 12. This CDR3 has 19 residues. CDR3 in amino acids: CASSQDLTEGTGVYNEQFF. DNA for the CDR3: TGCGCCAGCAGCCAAGATTTAACGGAAGGGACAGGGGTTTACAATGAGCAGTTCTTC.

The V and J genes are TRBV28 and TRBJ2-5; 7 positions agree with TRBD1. CDR1 MDHEN and CDR2 SYDVKM come from the germline V gene. Trimming took 0 bases from V and 1 from J; bases not matched to a gene: 5. The CDR3 spans 16 residues. In DNA form, the CDR3 reads TGTGCCAGCAGTTTATGGGCGACAGGGCCCCAAGAGACCCAGTACTTC. Translated: CASSLWATGPQETQYF.

The chain is built from TRBV14 and TRBJ2-7; 12 bases are a match to TRBD2. CDR1 is SGHDN, CDR2 FVKESK, per germline. The CDR3 spans 16 residues. With V trimmed by 3 bases and J by 0 bases, 3 bases remained unmatched. The CDR3 region is CASSQGLAGLSYEQYF. In DNA form, the CDR3 reads TGTGCCAGCAGCCAGGGACTAGCGGGCCTCTCCTACGAGCAGTACTTC.

V gene TRBV2 combines with J gene TRBJ2-1, with 10 bases fitting TRBD2. V shed 6 bases, J shed 0 bases, and the junction held 2 bases outside the gene matches. The CDR3 is 15 amino acids. Looked up from germline, CDR1 is SNHLY and CDR2 is FYNNEI. The CDR3 protein is CASRASGSSYNEQFF. The CDR3 nucleotides read TGTGCCAGCAGAGCTAGCGGGAGCTCCTACAATGAGCAGTTCTTC.

This chain joins TRBV18 and TRBJ1-2; 11 bases line up with TRBD1. This CDR3 is 15 amino acids long. The germline CDR1 and CDR2 sequences are KGHSH and LQKENI. Trimming took 6 bases from V and 6 from J; bases not matched to a gene: 9. The CDR3 is CASSLKGQGADGYTF. CDR3 sequence (DNA): TGTGCCAGCTCCCTCAAAGGACAGGGGGCTGATGGCTACACCTTC.

The chain is built from TRBV4-2 and TRBJ1-1; 7 positions match TRBD1. The CDR3 is made up of 13 amino acids. Germline V CDR1 and CDR2: LGHNA, YNFKEQ. The V segment lost 4 bases and the J segment 4 bases; nucleotides outside the gene matches: 3. CDR3 in DNA: TGTGCCAGCAGCCCGGCAGGGGGCACTGAAGCTTTCTTT. Its protein product is CASSPAGGTEAFF.

The chain has TRBV7-9 and TRBJ2-2; TRBD2 might be the D (5 bases). The CDR3 loop spans 15 amino acids. Deletions cut 5 bases from V and 6 bases from J, with 16 bases between. In germline, CDR1 is SEHNR, CDR2 FQNEAQ (reference sequence). The CDR3 DNA follows: TGTGCCAGCAGCCCTAGGCGGCCCGGGGCCGGGGAGCTGTTTTTT. Amino acid sequence: CASSPRRPGAGELFF.

V and J are TRBV4-1 and TRBJ2-3; 8 bases match TRBD2. Germline-derived CDR1 and CDR2 are MGHRA and YSYEKL. CDR3 size: 15 residues. V shed 4 bases and J 2 bases; nucleotides not matched to a gene: 5. CDR3 nucleotides: TGCGCCAGCAGCCTCCGGGGGGGGCTCACAGATACGCAGTATTTT. It encodes CASSLRGGLTDTQYF.

The chain joins TRBV19 to TRBJ1-4; D gene ambiguous. Germline V gene data show CDR1 as LNHDA and CDR2 as SQIVND (reference sequence). The CDR3 sequence is 15 residues long. Between the trimmed V and J ends, which lost 5 bases and 4 bases, there was a span of 14 bases. The chain's CDR3 is CASSGGFRGNEKLFF. The CDR3, as DNA: TGTGCCAGTAGTGGTGGGTTTCGGGGTAATGAAAAACTGTTTTTT.

The chain is built from TRBV30 and TRBJ2-3; D is possibly TRBD1 (6 bases). V lost 0 bases and J lost 7, with 17 bases in between. The CDR3 is 15 amino acids. Germline V gives CDR1 GTSNPN, CDR2 SVGIG (reference sequence). The CDR3 nucleotides are TGTGCCTGGAGTGTAGGGACACCTCCTATGAATACGCAGTATTTT. Protein sequence: CAWSVGTPPMNTQYF.

The chain joins TRBV14 to TRBJ1-6, with no clear D. V was shortened by 9 bases and J by 7 bases, with 16 bases between the two germline ends. The CDR3 is made up of 14 amino acids. Per the germline V gene, CDR1 is SGHDN and CDR2 is FVKESK. In DNA, the CDR3 is TGTGCCAGTAATACGCGAGGGAGGAATTCACCCCTCCACTTT. The encoded protein is CASNTRGRNSPLHF.

The chain joins TRBV5-4 to TRBJ1-1; 8 nucleotides line up with TRBD1. Germline V gene data show CDR1 as SGHNT and CDR2 as YYREEE (reference sequence). This CDR3 is 14 amino acids long. Unmatched junction bases numbered 3, after V lost 4 bases and J lost 1 base. For the CDR3, the DNA is TGTGCCAGCAGCGTACAGGGGGGGAACACTGAAGCTTTCTTT. Amino acids: CASSVQGGNTEAFF.

The genes are TRBV7-3 and TRBJ2-7; D remains unclear. Deletions cut 0 bases from V and 3 bases from J, with 15 bases between. Germline CDR1 reads SGHTA; CDR2 reads FQGTGA. The CDR3 length is 16 residues. In DNA, the CDR3 is TGTGCCAGCAGCTTAACCCCCGTGCAGGTTGACTACGAGCAGTACTTC. It specifies CASSLTPVQVDYEQYF.

About this clone itself: The same CDR3 also results from other DNA sequences found in this sample. The rearrangement links TRBV29-1 to TRBJ2-7; TRBD1 matches 11 bases. J lost 4 bases, V lost 4 bases, and 6 bases had no gene match. There are 14 residues in the CDR3. Germline V lookup: CDR1 SQVTM, CDR2 ANQGSEA. CDR3 nucleotides: TGCAGCGTTGCCGGGACAGGGGGGTTTTACGAGCAGTACTTC. Translated: CSVAGTGGFYEQYF.

This chain joins TRBV14 and TRBJ2-1, with TRBD2 matching over 14 bases. The J segment lost 1 base and the V segment lost 4 bases, leaving 9 bases of the junction unmatched. The CDR3 sequence is 19 residues long. The V gene's germline CDR1 is SGHDN and CDR2 FVKESK. CDR3 region: CASSPEGLAGDASYNEQFF. The CDR3 DNA follows: TGTGCCAGCAGCCCCGAGGGACTAGCGGGAGACGCGTCCTACAATGAGCAGTTCTTC.

V gene TRBV28 combines with J gene TRBJ2-7; 11 bases match TRBD2. Per germline, CDR1 MDHEN and CDR2 SYDVKM. V gave up 3 bases and J gave up 4 bases; unmatched junction bases: 5. The CDR3 is 15 residues long. The CDR3 bases are TGTGCCAGCAGTTTCTTAACTAGCGGGAGTTACGAGCAGTACTTC. Encoded protein: CASSFLTSGSYEQYF.

The rearrangement joins TRBV14 to TRBJ1-5; 8 positions agree with TRBD1. CDR3 length: 17 residues. Germline V gene lookup returns CDR1 SGHDN and CDR2 FVKESK. The J segment lost 7 bases and the V segment lost 2 bases, leaving 13 bases of the junction unmatched. Written as DNA, the CDR3 is TGTGCCAGCAGCCAAAGGACGCCAGGGGGCGCAAGGCAGCCCCAGCATTTT. Encoded protein: CASSQRTPGGARQPQHF.

V usage is TRBV9 and J usage is TRBJ2-3; D gene unclear. CDR1 is SGDLS and CDR2 is YYNGEE in the germline V gene. V shed 4 bases and J shed 4 bases, with 13 bases lying between them. CDR3 length: 14 amino acids. The CDR3 bases are TGTGCCAGCAGCCCCAGCGTTTTGTCAGATACGCAGTATTTT. Its protein is CASSPSVLSDTQYF.

The chain combines TRBV25-1 with TRBJ2-1, with D possibly being TRBD1 (5 bases). V was trimmed by 6 bases and J by 1 base, leaving 10 bases between them. The CDR3 covers 14 residues. Germline V gene data show CDR1 as MGHDK and CDR2 as SYGVNS. Here the CDR3 DNA reads TGTGCCAGCAGACCTCGACAGTCCTACAATGAGCAGTTCTTC. Amino acid sequence: CASRPRQSYNEQFF.

The gene calls are TRBV30 and TRBJ1-6; 8 nucleotides agree with TRBD1. The V gene's germline CDR1 is GTSNPN and CDR2 SVGIG (reference sequence). With 3 bases clipped from V and 7 bases from J, the junction kept 11 bases outside the gene matches. The CDR3 sequence is 16 residues long. For the CDR3, the DNA is TGTGCCTGGAGGGGGGGACAGGTCCCCGACAATTCACCCCTCCACTTT. This codes for CAWRGGQVPDNSPLHF.

This chain joins TRBV25-1 and TRBJ1-1; 7 bases align to TRBD1. The CDR3 is made up of 15 amino acids. From germline, CDR1 is MGHDK and CDR2 SYGVNS. The V and J ends lost 6 bases and 0 bases, in that order; junction bases with no gene match: 7. The CDR3 sequence is CASSGTAGLNTEAFF. For the CDR3, the DNA is TGTGCCAGCAGCGGGACAGCAGGATTGAACACTGAAGCTTTCTTT. Using reference TRBV25-1 and TRBJ1-1 for the parts outside the CDR3, the full variable domain is EADIYQTPRYLVIGTGKKITLECSQTMGHDKMYWYQQDPGMELHLIHYSYGVNSTEKGDLSSESTVSRIRTEHFPLTLESARPSHTSQYLCASSGTAGLNTEAFFGQGTRLTVV.

The rearrangement uses TRBV9 and TRBJ2-5, with 9 bases aligning to TRBD2. Unmatched junction bases numbered 5, after V lost 0 bases and J lost 5 bases. The CDR3 has 15 amino acids. Germline lookup yields CDR1 SGDLS and CDR2 YYNGEE. The CDR3 DNA sequence: TGTGCCAGCAGCGTAGAGGCGGGAGGGGCTGAGACCCAGTACTTC. This gives the protein CASSVEAGGAETQYF.

The V gene is TRBV5-1, the J gene TRBJ2-7; 9 bases line up with TRBD2. The length of the CDR3 is 15 residues. Looked up from germline, CDR1 is SGHRS and CDR2 is YFSETQ. V dropped 1 base and J dropped 0; count of bases not matched to a gene: 2. CDR3 sequence (DNA): TGCGCCAGCAGCTTGAATAGCGGGAGCTCCTACGAGCAGTACTTC. It is translated as CASSLNSGSSYEQYF.

The chain links TRBV5-1 to TRBJ1-3, with unresolved D. V was cut by 4 bases and J by 4 bases, with 9 bases left in between. Per germline, CDR1 SGHRS and CDR2 YFSETQ. The CDR3 consists of 13 residues. The CDR3 here is CASSPTSGNTIYF. CDR3 nucleotide sequence: TGCGCCAGCAGCCCCACTTCGGGAAACACCATATATTTT.